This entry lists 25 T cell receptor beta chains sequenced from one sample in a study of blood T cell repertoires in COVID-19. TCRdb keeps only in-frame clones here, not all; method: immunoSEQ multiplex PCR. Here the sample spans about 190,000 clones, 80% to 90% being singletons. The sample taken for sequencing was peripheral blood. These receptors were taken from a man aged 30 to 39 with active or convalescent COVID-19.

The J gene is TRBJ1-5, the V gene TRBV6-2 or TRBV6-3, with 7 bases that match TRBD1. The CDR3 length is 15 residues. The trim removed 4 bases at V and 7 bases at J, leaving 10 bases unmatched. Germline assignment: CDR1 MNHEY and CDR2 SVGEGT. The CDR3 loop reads CASSSPGTEGQPQHF. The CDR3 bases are TGTGCCAGCAGTTCACCCGGGACAGAAGGGCAGCCCCAGCATTTT.

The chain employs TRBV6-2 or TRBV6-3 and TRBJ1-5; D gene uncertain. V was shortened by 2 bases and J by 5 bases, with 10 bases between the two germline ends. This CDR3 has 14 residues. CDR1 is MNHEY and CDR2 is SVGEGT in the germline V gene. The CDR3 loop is CASSYLPGYQPQHF. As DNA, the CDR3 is TGTGCCAGCAGTTACCTTCCGGGGTATCAGCCCCAGCATTTT.

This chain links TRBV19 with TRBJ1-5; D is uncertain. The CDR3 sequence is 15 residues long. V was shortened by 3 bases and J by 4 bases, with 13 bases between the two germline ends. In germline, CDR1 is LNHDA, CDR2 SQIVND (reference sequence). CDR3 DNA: TGTGCCAGTAGTATTAATGGCGGTCCTAATCAGCCCCAGCATTTT. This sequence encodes CASSINGGPNQPQHF.

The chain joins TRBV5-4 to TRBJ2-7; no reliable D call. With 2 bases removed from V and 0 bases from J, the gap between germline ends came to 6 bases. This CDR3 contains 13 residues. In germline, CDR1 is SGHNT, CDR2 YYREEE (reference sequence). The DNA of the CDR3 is TGTGCCAGCAGCTTAGACAACTCCTACGAGCAGTACGTC. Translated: CASSLDNSYEQYV.

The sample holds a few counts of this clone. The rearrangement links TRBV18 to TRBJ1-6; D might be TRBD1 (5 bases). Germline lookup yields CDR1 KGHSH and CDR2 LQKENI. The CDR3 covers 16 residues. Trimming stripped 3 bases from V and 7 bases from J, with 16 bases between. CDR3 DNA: TGTGCCAGCTCACCCACATCTCCCGGGGGGAATTCACCCCTCCACTTT. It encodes CASSPTSPGGNSPLHF.

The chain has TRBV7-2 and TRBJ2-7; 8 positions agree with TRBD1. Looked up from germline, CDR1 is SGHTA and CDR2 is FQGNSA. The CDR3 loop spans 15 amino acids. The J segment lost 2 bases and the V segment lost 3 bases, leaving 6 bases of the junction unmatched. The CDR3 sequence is CASSFGQGSAYEQYF. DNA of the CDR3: TGTGCCAGCAGCTTCGGACAGGGATCGGCCTACGAGCAGTACTTC.

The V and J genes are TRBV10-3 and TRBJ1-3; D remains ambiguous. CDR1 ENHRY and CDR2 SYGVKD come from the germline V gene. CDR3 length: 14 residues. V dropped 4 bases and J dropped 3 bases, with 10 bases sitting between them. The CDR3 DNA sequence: TGTGCCATCAGTGGAGCCTTGAATGGAAACACCATATATTTT. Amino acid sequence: CAISGALNGNTIYF.

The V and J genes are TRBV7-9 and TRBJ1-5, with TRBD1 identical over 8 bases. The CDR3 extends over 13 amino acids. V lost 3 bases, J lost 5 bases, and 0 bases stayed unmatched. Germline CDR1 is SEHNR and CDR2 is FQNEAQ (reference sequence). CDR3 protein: CASSLTGDQPQHF. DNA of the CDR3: TGTGCCAGCAGCTTGACAGGGGATCAGCCCCAGCATTTT. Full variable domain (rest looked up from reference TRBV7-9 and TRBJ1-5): DTGVSQNPRHKITKRGQNVTFRCDPISEHNRLYWYRQTLGQGPEFLTYFQNEAQLEKSRLLSDRFSAERPKGSFSTLEIQRTEQGDSAMYLCASSLTGDQPQHFGDGTRLSIL.

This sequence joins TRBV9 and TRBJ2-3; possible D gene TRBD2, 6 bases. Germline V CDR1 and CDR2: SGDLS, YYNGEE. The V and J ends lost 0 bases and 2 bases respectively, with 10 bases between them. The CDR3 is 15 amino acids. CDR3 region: CASSVGTTDTDTQYF. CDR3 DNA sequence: TGTGCCAGCAGCGTAGGGACTACCGACACAGATACGCAGTATTTT.

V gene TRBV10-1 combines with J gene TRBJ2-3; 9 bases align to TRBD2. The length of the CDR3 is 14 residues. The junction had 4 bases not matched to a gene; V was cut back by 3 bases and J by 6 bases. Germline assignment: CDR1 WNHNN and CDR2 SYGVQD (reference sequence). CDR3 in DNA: TGCGCCAGCAGTGATGCTAGCGGGGCGGATACGCAGTATTTT. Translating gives CASSDASGADTQYF.

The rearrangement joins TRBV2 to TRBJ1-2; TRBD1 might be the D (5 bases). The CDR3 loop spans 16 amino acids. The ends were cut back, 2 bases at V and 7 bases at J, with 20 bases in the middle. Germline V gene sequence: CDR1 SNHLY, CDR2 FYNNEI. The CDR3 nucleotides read TGTGCCAGCAGTGAATTTACCCCAGGGAAGGGTACTGGCTACACCTTC. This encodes CASSEFTPGKGTGYTF.

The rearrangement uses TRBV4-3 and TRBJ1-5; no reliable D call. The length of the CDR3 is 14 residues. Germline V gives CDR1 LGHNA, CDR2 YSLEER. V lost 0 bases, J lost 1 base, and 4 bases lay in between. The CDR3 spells CASSQDGSNQPQHF. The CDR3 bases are TGCGCCAGCAGCCAAGACGGGAGCAATCAGCCCCAGCATTTT.

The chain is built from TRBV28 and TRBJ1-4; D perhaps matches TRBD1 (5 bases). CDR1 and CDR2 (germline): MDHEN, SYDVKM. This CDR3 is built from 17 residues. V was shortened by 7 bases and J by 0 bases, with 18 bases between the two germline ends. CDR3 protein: CASIDWEGRTTNEKLFF. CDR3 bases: TGTGCCAGCATTGATTGGGAGGGGAGGACAACTAATGAAAAACTGTTTTTT.

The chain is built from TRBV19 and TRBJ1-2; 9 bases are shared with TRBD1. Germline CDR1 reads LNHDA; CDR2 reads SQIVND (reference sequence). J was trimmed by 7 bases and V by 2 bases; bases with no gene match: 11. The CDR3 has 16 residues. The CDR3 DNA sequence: TGTGCCAGTAGTATACTCCCGGGACAGGGACCCGCTGGCTACACCTTC. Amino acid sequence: CASSILPGQGPAGYTF.

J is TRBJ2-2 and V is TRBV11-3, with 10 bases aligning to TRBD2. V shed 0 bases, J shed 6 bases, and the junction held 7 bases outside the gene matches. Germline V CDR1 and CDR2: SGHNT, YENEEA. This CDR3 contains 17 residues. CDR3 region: CASSLEVGLAVSGELFF. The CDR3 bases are TGTGCCAGCAGCTTAGAGGTCGGACTAGCGGTGTCCGGGGAGCTGTTTTTT.

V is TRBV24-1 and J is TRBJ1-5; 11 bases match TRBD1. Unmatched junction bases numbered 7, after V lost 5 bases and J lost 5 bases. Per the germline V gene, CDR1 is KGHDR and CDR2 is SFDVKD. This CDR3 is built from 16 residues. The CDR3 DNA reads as TGTGCCACCAGTGGTCGGGACAGGGGGTTTTATCAGCCCCAGCATTTT. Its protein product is CATSGRDRGFYQPQHF.

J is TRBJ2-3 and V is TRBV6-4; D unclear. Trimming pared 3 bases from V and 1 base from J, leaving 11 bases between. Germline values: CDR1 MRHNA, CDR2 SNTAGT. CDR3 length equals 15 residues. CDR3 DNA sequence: TGTGCCAGCAGTGATAGCCCGACTGGCACAGATACGCAGTATTTT. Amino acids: CASSDSPTGTDTQYF.

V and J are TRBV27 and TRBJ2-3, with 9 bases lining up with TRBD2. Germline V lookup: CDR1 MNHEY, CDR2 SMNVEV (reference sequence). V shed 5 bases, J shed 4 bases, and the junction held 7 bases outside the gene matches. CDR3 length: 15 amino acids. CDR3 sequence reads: CASSRLAENPDTQYF. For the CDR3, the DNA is TGTGCCAGCAGTCGACTAGCGGAGAATCCAGATACGCAGTATTTT.

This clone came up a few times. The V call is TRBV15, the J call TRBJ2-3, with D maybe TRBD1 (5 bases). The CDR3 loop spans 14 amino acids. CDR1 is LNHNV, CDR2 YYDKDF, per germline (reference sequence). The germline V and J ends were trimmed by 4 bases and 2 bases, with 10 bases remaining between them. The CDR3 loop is CATSIRAFTDTQYF. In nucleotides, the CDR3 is TGTGCCACCAGCATCAGGGCCTTCACAGATACGCAGTATTTT.

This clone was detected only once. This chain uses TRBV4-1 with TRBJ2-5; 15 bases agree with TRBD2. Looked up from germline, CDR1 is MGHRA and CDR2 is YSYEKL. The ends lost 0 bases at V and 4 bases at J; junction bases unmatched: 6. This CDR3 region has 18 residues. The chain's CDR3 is CASSQEGLAGGKSETQYF. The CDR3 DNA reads TGCGCCAGCAGCCAAGAAGGACTAGCGGGGGGGAAATCAGAGACCCAGTACTTC.

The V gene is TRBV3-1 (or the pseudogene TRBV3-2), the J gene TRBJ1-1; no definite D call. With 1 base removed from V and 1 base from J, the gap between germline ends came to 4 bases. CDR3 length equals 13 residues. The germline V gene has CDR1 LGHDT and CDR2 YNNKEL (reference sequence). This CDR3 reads CASSQAGNTEAFF. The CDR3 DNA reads TGTGCCAGCAGCCAAGCAGGGAACACTGAAGCTTTCTTT.

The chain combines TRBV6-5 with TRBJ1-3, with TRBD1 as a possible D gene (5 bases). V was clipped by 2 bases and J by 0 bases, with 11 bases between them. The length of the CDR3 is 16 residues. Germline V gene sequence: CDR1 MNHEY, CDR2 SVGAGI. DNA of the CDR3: TGTGCCAGCAGTTACGCCGAGACAGACTCTGGAAACACCATATATTTT. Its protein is CASSYAETDSGNTIYF.

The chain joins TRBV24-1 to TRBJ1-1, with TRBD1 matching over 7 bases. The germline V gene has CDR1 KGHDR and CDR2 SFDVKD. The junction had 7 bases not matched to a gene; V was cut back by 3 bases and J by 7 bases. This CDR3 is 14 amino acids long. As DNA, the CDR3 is TGTGCCACCAGTGATACGGACAGGCAGGGTGAAGCTTTCTTT. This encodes CATSDTDRQGEAFF.

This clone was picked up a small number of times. The DNA of the CDR3 is TGTGCCATCAGTGGCGGCAGCGGGGTGTCCTACGAGCAGTACGTC. It is translated as CAISGGSGVSYEQYV. This rearrangement joins TRBV10-3 to TRBJ2-7; 7 positions agree with TRBD2. After removal of 4 bases from V and 1 base from J, the junction contained 7 bases not matched to a gene. The CDR3 has 15 residues. Germline CDR1 reads ENHRY; CDR2 reads SYGVKD.

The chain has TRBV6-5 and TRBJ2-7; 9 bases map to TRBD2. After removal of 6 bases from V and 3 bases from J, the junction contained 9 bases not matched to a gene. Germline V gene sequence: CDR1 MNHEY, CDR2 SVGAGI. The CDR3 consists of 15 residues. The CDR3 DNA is TGTGCCAGCAGACCTCGTAGCGGGAGTAGCTACGAGCAGTACTTC. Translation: CASRPRSGSSYEQYF.